This T cell receptor (beta chain) originates from a study of blood T cells in healthy people across ages. Regarding the study as a whole: PBMCs that were unsorted prevented a conclusive naive versus antigen-experienced comparison.

Together with a sample-barcoded 5' primer, a J-beta primer mix was included in a second PCR lasting roughly 6 to 12 cycles. TCRdb analysed the 5' RACE reads with MiXCR anew, one entry per CDR3 protein. The data show approximately 780,000 distinct CDR3 sequences, with roughly 25% seen just once and 2.5% to 3.5% held by the top ten. The CDR3 runs to 15 residues. V was clipped by 4 bases and J by 2 bases; unmatched bases: 7. CDR1 MGHRA and CDR2 YSYEKL come from the germline V gene. This clonotype was seen only once. The target antigen is unknown. The same data also contributed to another study, on T cells of mothers and their children.

The V gene is TRBV4-1, the J gene TRBJ2-7, with 8 bases lining up with TRBD2. This receptor was identified in a boy aged 5-17 years in good health. The sequenced material came from blood. CDR3 in DNA: TGCGCCAGCAGCCGAGGGAGCGGGGGAACCTACGAGCAGTACTTC. This translates into CASSRGSGGTYEQYF.